These T cell receptor beta chains were read from a single sample in a study of CD8 T cells in ankylosing spondylitis. TCRdb reprocessed the 5' RACE reads with MiXCR, giving one entry per CDR3 protein. The table has about 360,000 distinct CDR3 sequences, 20% to 25% seen once. Sequenced sample: blood, either unsorted or a sorted T cell fraction (not recorded which). The receptors stem from a male donor with ankylosing spondylitis or in good health (not recorded which). CDR3s include the opening cysteine and the closing phenylalanine or tryptophan. The D gene is left open where the match is weak. Rows give clone size only sometimes, using once, few, many, or a class for an expanded clone.

j_gene	v_gene	d_gene	abundance	CDR3aa	CDR3nt
TRBJ2-6	TRBV10-3	NA	NA	CAIRLGFAGANVLTF	TGTGCCATCCGGCTGGGGTTTGCTGGGGCCAACGTCCTGACTTTC
TRBJ2-1	TRBV5-6	TRBD2	NA	CASSLLRGTYNEQFF	TGTGCCAGCAGCTTGCTGCGGGGGACGTACAATGAGCAGTTCTTC
TRBJ2-7	TRBV27	NA	few	CASSLTRGEQYF	TGTGCCAGCAGTTTAACCCGGGGCGAGCAGTACTTC
TRBJ2-1	TRBV7-2	NA	NA	CASSPGWPYNEQFF	TGTGCCAGCAGCCCTGGGTGGCCCTACAATGAGCAGTTCTTC
TRBJ2-3	TRBV5-6	NA	NA	CASSSSVISTDTQYF	TGTGCCAGCAGCTCCTCAGTAATCTCCACAGATACGCAGTATTTT
TRBJ2-5	TRBV12-3/TRBV12-4	TRBD1	NA	CASSLKGQGSWQETQYF	TGTGCCAGCAGTTTAAAGGGACAGGGGAGTTGGCAAGAGACCCAGTACTTC
TRBJ2-3	TRBV9	TRBD2	few	CASSVLAGTSTDTQYF	TGTGCCAGCAGCGTCCTAGCGGGAACTAGCACAGATACGCAGTATTTT
TRBJ2-5	TRBV28	NA	NA	CASSLGLGLETQYF	TGTGCCAGCAGTTTGGGGCTCGGTTTGGAGACCCAGTACTTC
TRBJ2-5	TRBV7-3	TRBD2	NA	CASSLYYQVMAGGVQETQYF	TGTGCCAGCAGCTTATATTATCAGGTGATGGCGGGGGGGGTCCAAGAGACCCAGTACTTC
TRBJ2-1	TRBV7-9	TRBD1	few	CASSLMGQGRSGEQFF	TGTGCCAGCAGCCTAATGGGACAGGGGAGATCGGGTGAGCAGTTCTTC
TRBJ2-3	TRBV30	NA	few	CAWSETLSTDTQYF	TGTGCCTGGAGTGAAACCCTCAGCACAGATACGCAGTATTTT
TRBJ2-7	TRBV5-1	TRBD1	few	CASSLQQGNEQYF	TGCGCCAGCAGCTTGCAACAGGGGAACGAGCAGTACTTC
TRBJ2-7	TRBV2	TRBD1	NA	CASRMDRAHEQYF	TGTGCCAGCAGAATGGACAGGGCCCACGAGCAGTACTTC
TRBJ2-7	TRBV27	NA	many	CASSLRVGNEQYF	TGTGCCAGCAGTTTAAGGGTCGGTAACGAGCAGTACTTC
TRBJ2-7	TRBV2	TRBD1	NA	CASRQNRDRVLSEQYF	TGTGCCAGCAGACAAAACCGGGACAGGGTGTTGAGCGAGCAGTACTTC
TRBJ1-1	TRBV7-3	NA	few	CASSSPIIGPRTGSGTEAFF	TGTGCCAGCAGCTCCCCAATTATCGGACCTCGGACGGGAAGTGGCACTGAAGCTTTCTTT
TRBJ2-7	TRBV6-5	TRBD2	NA	CASSYSLRGGQDEQYF	TGTGCCAGCAGTTACTCATTGCGGGGGGGCCAAGACGAGCAGTACTTC
TRBJ2-2	TRBV30	NA	NA	CAWSVTGELFF	TGTGCCTGGAGCGTCACCGGGGAGCTGTTTTTT
TRBJ2-2	TRBV10-3	NA	NA	CAIRESGELFF	TGTGCCATCAGGGAGAGCGGGGAGCTGTTTTTT
TRBJ2-3	TRBV6-1	TRBD1	few	CASSKGQSFTDTQYF	TGTGCCAGCAGTAAGGGACAGTCATTCACAGATACGCAGTATTTT
TRBJ1-1	TRBV29-1	NA	once	CSATGSGTEAFF	TGCAGCGCCACAGGCTCCGGGACTGAAGCTTTCTTT
TRBJ2-1	TRBV15	NA	few	CATSRERSSYNEQFF	TGTGCCACCAGCAGGGAGCGGAGCTCCTACAATGAGCAGTTCTTC
TRBJ2-4	TRBV29-1	NA	few	CSAMDYLAKNIQYF	TGCAGCGCCATGGACTACCTTGCCAAAAACATTCAGTACTTC
TRBJ1-2	TRBV28	TRBD1	few	CASSTPGQGAAYGYTF	TGTGCCAGCAGTACACCGGGACAGGGGGCAGCGTACGGCTACACCTTC
TRBJ2-1	TRBV6-5	TRBD2	NA	CASSYSPTSGGALYNEQFF	TGTGCCAGCAGTTACTCTCCCACTAGCGGGGGGGCGTTGTACAATGAGCAGTTCTTC